Presented here are 24 T cell receptor beta chains from one specimen sequenced in a study of beta chain features in type 1 diabetes. Study-wide results and limits: There was a moderate but significant shortening of TCRB CDR3s in all four CD4+ subsets of Type 1 diabetes patients.

Their cognate antigens are unknown. As every portion of the isolated RNA was reverse transcribed, the sequencing read expressed TCRB transcripts. Generated by immunoSEQ multiplex PCR, the TCRdb table keeps only in-frame clones and is missing some. The repertoire consists of 300,000 or so clones, with around 9% occurring once and the leading ten covering approximately 1%. Source material: central memory CD4+ T cells from blood. These receptors were collected from a man aged 30-40 years with type 1 diabetes.

This clone has only a few counts. CDR3 region: CASSTQGGEQYF. CDR3 coding DNA: TGCGCCAGCAGTACACAGGGCGGCGAGCAGTACTTC. The gene calls are TRBV4-3 and TRBJ2-7; a weak D match, TRBD1 (6 bases). This CDR3 spans 12 amino acids. V dropped 6 bases and J dropped 6 bases, with 12 bases sitting between them. The germline V gene has CDR1 LGHNA and CDR2 YSLEER.

The V call is TRBV5-6, the J call TRBJ2-2; weak D call: TRBD2 (7 bases). This CDR3 has 15 residues. Trimming took 1 base from V and 6 from J, leaving 13 bases between them. From germline, CDR1 is SGHDT and CDR2 YYEEEE. The CDR3 DNA reads as TGTGCCAGCAGCTTGAATCAGGGGAGGGCCGGGGAGCTGTTTTTT. Protein: CASSLNQGRAGELFF. Based on the CDR3 plus reference TRBV5-6 and TRBJ2-2, the full variable domain is DAGVTQSPTHLIKTRGQQVTLRCSPKSGHDTVSWYQQALGQGPQFIFQYYEEEERQRGNFPDRFSGHQFPNYSSELNVNALLLGDSALYLCASSLNQGRAGELFFGEGSRLTVL.

In its sample, this clone was seen a few times. CDR3 sequence (DNA): TGTGCCAGCAGCCGTAACTCAATAAATGAGCAGTTCTTC. Its protein is CASSRNSINEQFF. The V call is TRBV11-3, the J call TRBJ2-1; D gene uncertain. CDR1 is SGHNT, CDR2 YENEEA, per germline. The CDR3 has 13 residues. Deletions cut 5 bases from V and 7 bases from J, with 12 bases between.

This clone was counted at least ten times. Other DNA sequences from this sample encode an identical CDR3 as well. This chain joins TRBV18 and TRBJ1-5, with a possible D match to TRBD1 (5 bases). Germline assignment: CDR1 KGHSH and CDR2 LQKENI. Trimming pared 1 base from V and 1 base from J, leaving 5 bases between. The CDR3 spans 14 residues. CDR3 loop: CASSPQGSNQPQHF. The CDR3 DNA reads as TGTGCCAGCTCACCACAGGGGAGCAATCAGCCCCAGCATTTT.

As DNA, the CDR3 is TGTGCCAGCAGAACGTGGGGGACCGAGGGCTACACCTTC. It is translated as CASRTWGTEGYTF. This sequence joins TRBV28 and TRBJ1-2, with a possible D match to TRBD1 (5 bases). This CDR3 is built from 13 residues. V dropped 6 bases and J dropped 8 bases, with 16 bases sitting between them. Germline CDR1 and CDR2: MDHEN and SYDVKM.

This clone was picked up a small number of times. The rearrangement uses TRBV29-1 and TRBJ2-7; the match to TRBD2 covers 12 bases. This CDR3 contains 12 residues. Germline trimming cut 4 bases from V and 7 bases from J; bases unmatched to any gene: 2. Germline CDR1 SQVTM, CDR2 ANQGSEA. The CDR3: CSVGTSGEEQYF. For the CDR3, the DNA is TGCAGCGTTGGGACTAGCGGGGAGGAGCAGTACTTC.

This chain connects TRBV7-9 to TRBJ1-2; 10 bases match TRBD1. Germline trimming cut 5 bases from V and 7 bases from J; bases unmatched to any gene: 4. CDR1 is SEHNR, CDR2 FQNEAQ, per germline (reference sequence). The length of the CDR3 is 13 residues. The CDR3 DNA sequence: TGTGCCAGCAGCAAGGGACAGGGGTTTGGCTACACCTTC. Translated, it gives CASSKGQGFGYTF.

Worth noting for this clone: The sample carries other DNA sequences with the same CDR3. The chain uses TRBV11-2 and TRBJ2-3; D gene ambiguous. In germline, CDR1 is SGHAT, CDR2 FQNNGV. The CDR3 has 13 amino acids. V was cut by 0 bases and J by 0 bases, with 1 base left in between. The CDR3 is CASSLDSTDTQYF. CDR3 DNA: TGTGCCAGCAGCTTAGATAGCACAGATACGCAGTATTTT.

The table lists this clone with a few counts. At the DNA level, this CDR3 is encoded by other sequences in the same sample as well. The chain joins TRBV9 to TRBJ2-3, with 8 bases aligning to TRBD2. The CDR3 is 15 residues long. Germline CDR1 is SGDLS and CDR2 is YYNGEE. Trimming removed 0 bases from V and 4 bases from J; junction bases left unmatched: 4. The CDR3 loop is CASSVAGGLADTQYF. The CDR3 coding sequence is TGTGCCAGCAGCGTAGCGGGGGGGCTGGCAGATACGCAGTATTTT.

The chain is built from TRBV28 and TRBJ1-6, with D maybe TRBD1 (6 bases). This CDR3 region has 17 residues. The germline V gene encodes CDR1 MDHEN and CDR2 SYDVKM. Trimming pared 2 bases from V and 0 bases from J, leaving 11 bases between. CDR3 sequence: CASSLLQGSSYNSPLHF. CDR3 sequence (DNA): TGTGCCAGCAGTTTACTTCAGGGGAGCTCCTATAATTCACCCCTCCACTTT.

This clone was counted only a few times. The chain uses TRBV6-5 and TRBJ2-7; D unclear. This CDR3 has 12 residues. Between the trimmed V and J ends, which lost 2 bases and 3 bases, there was a span of 5 bases. The germline gives CDR1 MNHEY, CDR2 SVGAGI. Here the CDR3 DNA reads TGTGCCAGCAGTTACACCAACTACGAGCAGTACTTC. This codes for CASSYTNYEQYF.

A few counts support this clone. This rearrangement joins TRBV28 to TRBJ2-2; unclear D gene. Trimming cost V 6 bases and J 8 bases, with 10 bases left between them. Germline values: CDR1 MDHEN, CDR2 SYDVKM. The CDR3 contains 12 residues. The DNA for the CDR3 is TGTGCCAGCAGCTCGGACGGAGGGGAGCTGTTTTTT. Protein sequence: CASSSDGGELFF.

This chain uses TRBV28 with TRBJ1-1; D might be TRBD1 (6 bases). Germline V gene data show CDR1 as MDHEN and CDR2 as SYDVKM. This CDR3 is 15 amino acids long. V lost 3 bases and J lost 3, with 14 bases in between. CDR3 coding DNA: TGTGCCAGCAGTTTGTACAGGGATGGGGACACTGAAGCTTTCTTT. Its protein is CASSLYRDGDTEAFF. The variable domain in full, with the rest retrieved from reference TRBV28 and TRBJ1-1, is DVKVTQSSRYLVKRTGEKVFLECVQDMDHENMFWYRQDPGLGLRLIYFSYDVKMKEKGDIPEGYSVSREKKERFSLILESASTNQTSMYLCASSLYRDGDTEAFFGQGTRLTVV.

The table lists this clone with a few counts. The rearrangement joins TRBV5-1 to TRBJ2-1, with 8 bases that match TRBD1. The germline gives CDR1 SGHRS, CDR2 YFSETQ. Losses at the gene ends were 1 base for V and 8 bases for J; bases not matched to a gene: 2. The CDR3 is 13 residues long. Here the CDR3 reads CASSLQGADEQFF. The DNA of the CDR3 is TGCGCCAGCAGCTTGCAGGGGGCGGATGAGCAGTTCTTC.

This clone was observed a handful of times. The gene calls are TRBV2 and TRBJ2-7, with D possibly matching TRBD2 (5 bases). There are 11 residues in the CDR3. Trimming removed 8 bases from V and 6 bases from J, with 11 bases in between. Germline V gives CDR1 SNHLY, CDR2 FYNNEI. CDR3 in DNA: TGTGCCAGCGCAAGAGAGGGCGAGCAGTACTTC. Residues: CASAREGEQYF.

The V call is TRBV18, the J call TRBJ2-7; 8 nucleotides line up with TRBD1. J gave up 2 bases and V 3 bases, and 6 bases lay outside the gene matches. This CDR3 contains 15 residues. The germline gives CDR1 KGHSH, CDR2 LQKENI. The DNA of the CDR3 is TGTGCCAGCTCACCCGGGACAGGCCAGACCTACGAGCAGTACTTC. It encodes CASSPGTGQTYEQYF.

The chain carries TRBV7-2 and TRBJ2-5; TRBD1 or TRBD2 may be the D gene (7 bases each). The CDR3 is 16 residues long. The germline CDR1 and CDR2 sequences are SGHTA and FQGNSA. V gave up 0 bases and J gave up 4 bases, with 15 bases separating them. The CDR3 reads CASSLASPGGAETQYF. CDR3 nucleotide sequence: TGTGCCAGCAGCTTAGCGAGTCCAGGGGGGGCAGAGACCCAGTACTTC.

Ten or more counts support this clone. The V call is TRBV7-9, the J call TRBJ1-2, with D hard to call. Trimming stripped 0 bases from V and 1 base from J, with 6 bases between. The CDR3 runs 14 residues. Germline lookup yields CDR1 SEHNR and CDR2 FQNEAQ (reference sequence). The CDR3 DNA is TGTGCCAGCAGCTTAGCAGGCTTTAACTATGGCTACACCTTC. As protein: CASSLAGFNYGYTF. Full variable domain (outside the CDR3, taken from reference TRBV7-9 and TRBJ1-2): DTGVSQNPRHKITKRGQNVTFRCDPISEHNRLYWYRQTLGQGPEFLTYFQNEAQLEKSRLLSDRFSAERPKGSFSTLEIQRTEQGDSAMYLCASSLAGFNYGYTFGSGTRLTVV.

This clone was found a few times. The chain employs TRBV7-2 and TRBJ2-3; D is ambiguous. The CDR3 has 13 amino acids. Trimming shortened V by 5 bases and J by 5 bases, and 11 bases separated the two germline ends. Germline lookup yields CDR1 SGHTA and CDR2 FQGNSA. The CDR3 DNA reads TGTGCCAGCAGCATTACGGGTAAAGATACGCAGTATTTT. Amino acids: CASSITGKDTQYF.

This clone was detected a few times. V and J are TRBV2 and TRBJ2-1, with TRBD2 matching over 10 bases. This CDR3 has 15 residues. V was clipped by 4 bases and J by 3 bases; unmatched bases: 3. Germline lookup yields CDR1 SNHLY and CDR2 FYNNEI. In DNA form, the CDR3 reads TGTGCCAGCAGTGGGACTAGCGGCCACTACAATGAGCAGTTCTTC. It is translated as CASSGTSGHYNEQFF.

This clone came up a few times. The CDR3, as DNA: TGCGCCAGCAGCTTTTCGGGGGACGATGGCTACACCTTC. It translates to CASSFSGDDGYTF. The chain carries TRBV5-1 and TRBJ1-2, with D perhaps matching TRBD1 (5 bases). CDR1 is SGHRS and CDR2 is YFSETQ in the germline V gene. V was shortened by 2 bases and J by 6 bases, with 11 bases between the two germline ends. The CDR3 covers 13 residues.

This clone was recorded a few times. The genes are TRBV13 and TRBJ2-2; TRBD1 matches at 9 bases. The germline gives CDR1 PRHDT, CDR2 FYEKMQ (reference sequence). This CDR3 region has 15 residues. V lost 4 bases to trimming and J lost 4 bases; unmatched junction nucleotides: 4. This CDR3 is CASSSDRGSTGELFF. The CDR3 DNA reads TGTGCCAGCAGCTCAGACAGGGGGAGCACCGGGGAGCTGTTTTTT.

This clone has just a few counts. Mismatch with germline at one junction end may stem from a read error. The rearrangement uses TRBV29-1 and TRBJ1-2, with 12 bases fitting TRBD1. CDR1 and CDR2 (germline): SQVTM, ANQGSEA. This CDR3 region has 15 residues. DNA for the CDR3: TGCAGCGTCGAAGAGCGGGACAGGGGGCCTTATGGCTACACCTTC. Protein: CSVEERDRGPYGYTF.

The V gene is TRBV6-5, the J gene TRBJ1-4; D uncertain. Between the trimmed V and J ends, which lost 5 bases and 3 bases, there was a span of 10 bases. The CDR3 covers 14 residues. The germline gives CDR1 MNHEY, CDR2 SVGAGI. The chain's CDR3 is CASSTDGANEKLFF. CDR3 nucleotide sequence: TGTGCCAGCAGTACGGATGGGGCTAATGAAAAACTGTTTTTT.